Listed here are 13 T cell receptor beta chains from one sample, sequenced in a study. Cells sorted as Tregs were CD4+, CD25+ and CD127-/low. TCRdb re-called the 5' RACE reads through MiXCR, storing one row per CDR3 protein. This table has approximately 11,000 distinct CDR3 sequences, around a quarter appearing once. Material for sequencing was Tregs sorted from a lymph node. The receptors come from a female donor with breast cancer.

This clonotype was detected once. This chain links TRBV12-3 or TRBV12-4 with TRBJ1-1; D is undetermined. V was cut by 7 bases and J by 2 bases, with 11 bases left in between. The CDR3 is 13 residues long. CDR3 in DNA: TGTGCCAGCACCCTGGCAGAAAACACTGAAGCTTTCTTT. As protein: CASTLAENTEAFF.

CDR3 protein: CASSLSENTEAFF. For the CDR3, the DNA is TGCGCCAGCAGCTTGTCTGAGAACACTGAAGCTTTCTTT. This chain joins TRBV5-1 and TRBJ1-1; D not resolved. Germline CDR1 SGHRS, CDR2 YFSETQ. V was clipped by 1 base and J by 1 base, with 5 bases between them. The CDR3 is 13 residues long.

On this clonotype itself: One end of the junction varies from germline; a read error may be responsible. The chain recombines TRBV5-1 with TRBJ1-3; D gene ambiguous. The CDR3 length is 14 residues. Germline CDR1 reads SGHRS; CDR2 reads YFSETQ. CDR3 coding DNA: TGCGCCAGCAGCGAATTTAGGGCTGGAAACACCATATACTTT. Translated, it gives CASSEFRAGNTIYF. Variable domain in full (rest from reference TRBV5-1 and TRBJ1-3): KAGVTQTPRYLIKTRGQQVTLSCSPISGHRSVSWYQQTPGQGLQFLFEYFSETQRNKGNFPGRFSGRQFSNSRSEMNVSTLELGDSALYLCASSEFRAGNTIYFGEGSWLTVV.

This clonotype was counted many times. The V gene is TRBV25-1, the J gene TRBJ2-7; 11 bases align to TRBD2. Looked up from germline, CDR1 is MGHDK and CDR2 is SYGVNS. V trimming: 5 bases; J trimming: 3 bases; junction bases outside the gene matches: 6. The CDR3 runs to 15 residues. The CDR3 DNA reads as TGTGCCAGCAGTAGTCCGGGACTAGCGGTCTACGAGCAGTACTTC. Its protein is CASSSPGLAVYEQYF.

Judged by abundance, this clonotype is medium-sized. The chain uses TRBV6-1 and TRBJ1-3; D is unclear. V dropped 2 bases and J dropped 0 bases, with 5 bases sitting between them. In germline, CDR1 is MNHNS, CDR2 SASEGT. This CDR3 is 14 amino acids long. The CDR3 DNA reads as TGTGCCAGCAGTGAAACAAGCTCTGGAAACACCATATATTTT. Its translation is CASSETSSGNTIYF.

This clonotype is medium-sized in the sample. V usage is TRBV20-1 and J usage is TRBJ1-4; D gene uncertain. The length of the CDR3 is 9 residues. The V end lost 1 base, the J end lost 11 bases, and 2 bases lay between the germline ends. The germline CDR1 and CDR2 sequences are DFQATT and SNEGSKA (reference sequence). CDR3 residues: CSARAKLFF. The CDR3, as DNA: TGCAGTGCTAGAGCTAAACTGTTTTTT.

A single count supports this clonotype. A junction boundary mismatches the germline segment, possibly from a read error. The chain employs TRBV7-8 and TRBJ2-1, with TRBD2 matching 10 bases. Germline values: CDR1 SGHVS, CDR2 FQNEAQ. This CDR3 has 16 residues. CDR3 nucleotides: TGTGCCTGCAGCTTACCGACTAGCGGGTGGCCCGGGGTGCAGTTCTTC. Its protein is CACSLPTSGWPGVQFF.

In this sample, this clonotype turned up once. Just one base apart from a much larger clone, this may be a read error. The V and J genes are TRBV6-1 and TRBJ1-4, with TRBD1 as a possible D gene (5 bases). V gave up 1 base and J gave up 7 bases, with 13 bases separating them. The V gene's germline CDR1 is MNHNS and CDR2 SASEGT. The CDR3 consists of 15 residues. The CDR3 coding sequence is TGTGCCAGCAGTGAAGGGGGCACCAATCTTGAAAAACTGTTTTTT. Translated, it gives CASSEGGTNLEKLFF.

This clonotype was seen repeatedly, ten times or more. This chain uses TRBV6-1 with TRBJ1-1, with 8 bases matching TRBD1. In germline, CDR1 is MNHNS, CDR2 SASEGT. The V gene end was trimmed by 4 bases and the J gene end by 7 bases; junction bases not matched to a gene: 8. CDR3 size: 14 residues. The CDR3 nucleotides are TGTGCCAGCAGTGCCGGACAGGGTAGGAGTGAAGCTTTCTTT. It yields the protein CASSAGQGRSEAFF.

This clonotype was counted a single time. The chain carries TRBV7-8 and TRBJ2-3; D unclear. Trimming removed 2 bases at V and 2 bases at J, with 8 bases between. The CDR3 consists of 14 residues. Per germline, CDR1 SGHVS and CDR2 FQNEAQ. CDR3 residues: CASSLIPSTDTQYF. The CDR3 DNA reads as TGTGCCAGCAGCTTAATCCCATCCACAGATACGCAGTATTTT.

This clonotype is medium-sized (0.01 to 0.1%). The rearrangement uses TRBV5-5 and TRBJ1-1, with D unclear. Trimming took off 0 bases at V and 2 bases at J, with 5 bases between the two ends. The CDR3 loop spans 13 amino acids. CDR1 is SGHKS, CDR2 YYEKEE, per germline (reference sequence). CDR3 bases: TGTGCCAGCAGCTTGGAATTTAACACTGAAGCTTTCTTT. It translates to CASSLEFNTEAFF.

This clonotype was counted many times. The rearrangement joins TRBV24-1 to TRBJ2-1, with D hard to call. With 5 bases removed from V and 2 bases from J, the gap between germline ends came to 3 bases. The germline CDR1 and CDR2 sequences are KGHDR and SFDVKD. The CDR3 spans 12 residues. CDR3 loop: CATSGTYNEQFF. CDR3 sequence (DNA): TGTGCCACCAGTGGCACCTACAATGAGCAGTTCTTC.

This clonotype was seen a handful of times. A much larger clone is a single base away; this may be a read error. CDR3 nucleotide sequence: TGTGCCAGCAGTGTGACACGGGGCCATGGCTACACCTTC. Its protein is CASSVTRGHGYTF. The V and J genes are TRBV6-1 and TRBJ1-2, with D possibly being TRBD1 (5 bases). This CDR3 has 13 amino acids. The V gene lost 4 bases and the J gene lost 6 bases, with 12 bases spanning the gap. Germline assignment: CDR1 MNHNS and CDR2 SASEGT.